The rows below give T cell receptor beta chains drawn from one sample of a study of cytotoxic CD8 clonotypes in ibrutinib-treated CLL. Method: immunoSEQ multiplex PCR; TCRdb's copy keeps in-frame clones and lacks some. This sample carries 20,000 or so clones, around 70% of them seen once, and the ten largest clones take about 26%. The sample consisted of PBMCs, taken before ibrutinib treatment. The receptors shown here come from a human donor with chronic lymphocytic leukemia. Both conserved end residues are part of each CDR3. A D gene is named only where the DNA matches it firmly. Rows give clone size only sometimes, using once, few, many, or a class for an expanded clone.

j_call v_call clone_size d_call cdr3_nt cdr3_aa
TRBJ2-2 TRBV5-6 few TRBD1 TGTGCCAGCAGCCCGGACAGGTGGAACACCGGGGAGCTGTTTTTT CASSPDRWNTGELFF
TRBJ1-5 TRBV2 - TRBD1 TGTGCCAGCAGTGGCTATGACAGGGGTGGTGGTCAGCCCCAGCATTTT CASSGYDRGGGQPQHF
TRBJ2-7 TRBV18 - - TGTGCCAGCTCACCAAAGGTAACCTACGAGCAGTACTTC CASSPKVTYEQYF
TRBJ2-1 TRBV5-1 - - TGCGCCAGCAGCCCAAGTAGTTACTCCTACAATGAGCAGTTCTTC CASSPSSYSYNEQFF
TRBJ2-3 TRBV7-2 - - TGTGCCAGCAGCTTAGCGGCTAGTTCAGATACGCAGTATTTT CASSLAASSDTQYF
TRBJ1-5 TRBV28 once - TGTGCCAGCAGTTTATCTACCGCGGGGTCGAATCAGCCCCAGCATTTT CASSLSTAGSNQPQHF
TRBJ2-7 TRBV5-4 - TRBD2 TGTGCCAGCAGCTCCCGGCTGGGACTAGCAAACTACGAGCAGTACTTC CASSSRLGLANYEQYF
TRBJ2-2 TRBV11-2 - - TGTGCCAGCAGCTTCGTCGCGGGAAACACCGGGGAGCTGTTTTTT CASSFVAGNTGELFF
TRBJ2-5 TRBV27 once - TGTGCCAGCAGTACCTCGACCGGGACGAACCAAGAGACCCAGTACTTC CASSTSTGTNQETQYF
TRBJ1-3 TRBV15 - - TGTGCCACCAGCAGAGACCGGGTGTCTGGAAACACCATATATTTT CATSRDRVSGNTIYF
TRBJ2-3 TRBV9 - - TGTGCCAGCAGCGGGGACTCAGCTGCCACAGATACGCAGTATTTT CASSGDSAATDTQYF
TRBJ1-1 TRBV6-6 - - TGTGCCAGCAGGGGGTACACTGAAGCTTTCTTT CASRGYTEAFF
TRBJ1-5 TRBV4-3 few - TGCGCCAGCAGCCAAGAGATAACAGTTCATCAGCCCCAGCATTTT CASSQEITVHQPQHF
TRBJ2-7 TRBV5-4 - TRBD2 TGTGCCAGCAGCTTGGAGGCTAGCGGGATCGGGGGGGAGCAGTACTTC CASSLEASGIGGEQYF
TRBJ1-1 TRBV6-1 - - TGTGCCAGCAGTGGGCCCCGACAGGTCTCGCCCACTGAAGCTTTCTTT CASSGPRQVSPTEAFF
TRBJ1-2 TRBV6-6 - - TGTGCCAGCAGTTACCCGTCTGGACAGAAAAGAGGCTACACCTTC CASSYPSGQKRGYTF
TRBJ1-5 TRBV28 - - TGTGCCAGCAGTGATGAGGGACGGCCGAATCAGCCCCAGCATTTT CASSDEGRPNQPQHF
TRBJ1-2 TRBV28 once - TGTGCCAGCAAGGACCTGGCGGCCTATGGCTACACCTTC CASKDLAAYGYTF
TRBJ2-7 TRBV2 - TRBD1 TGTGCCAGCAGTGAAAGGGACAGGGGTATCGAGCAGTACTTC CASSERDRGIEQYF
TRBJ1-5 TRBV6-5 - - TGTGCCAGCAGTTATTCCGGGGGAGATCAGCCCCAGCATTTT CASSYSGGDQPQHF
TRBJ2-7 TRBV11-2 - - TGTGCCAGCAGCTTAGAAACGGGGACTTCCTACGAGCAGTACTTC CASSLETGTSYEQYF
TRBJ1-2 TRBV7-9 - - TGTGCCAGCAGCTTAGAGGGGATGGTCGGGACGACTGGAGGCTACACCTTC CASSLEGMVGTTGGYTF
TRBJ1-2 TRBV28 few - TGTGCCAGCAGTCCCCCCACTGGATATGGCTACACCTTC CASSPPTGYGYTF
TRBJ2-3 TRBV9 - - TGTGCCAGCAGCGTAGCAGGGTACCTCCCAGATACGCAGTATTTT CASSVAGYLPDTQYF
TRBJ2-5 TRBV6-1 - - TGTGCCAGCAGTGCAGGGGGGGGGACCCAGTACTTC CASSAGGGTQYF
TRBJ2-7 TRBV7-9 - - TGTGCCAGCAGCCCGACGGACGACCCCTGCGAGCAGTACTTC CASSPTDDPCEQYF
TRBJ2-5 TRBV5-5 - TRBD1 TGTGCCAGCAGTTCCAGGACAGGGGGCGTAGAGACCCAGTACTTC CASSSRTGGVETQYF
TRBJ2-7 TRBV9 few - TGTGCCAGCAGCGTAGTGGATAGCTCCTACGAGCAGTACTTC CASSVVDSSYEQYF
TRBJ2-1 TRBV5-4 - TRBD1 TGTGCCAGCAGCTGGGGGACAGGGGCCAATGAGCAGTTCTTC CASSWGTGANEQFF
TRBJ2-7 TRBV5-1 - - TGCGCCAGCAGCCCGGAACAGGTTTCCTACGAGCAGTACTTC CASSPEQVSYEQYF
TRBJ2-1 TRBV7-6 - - TGTGCCAGCAGCTTAGTCTCAGGGCGATACAATGAGCAGTTCTTC CASSLVSGRYNEQFF
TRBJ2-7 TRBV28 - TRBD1 TGTGCCAGCAGGCCAGGGGGCGTCCGTGACGAGCAGTACTTC CASRPGGVRDEQYF
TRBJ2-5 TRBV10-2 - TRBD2 TGCGCCAGCAGTGATACTAGCGGGAGGGCCCCGGGGGAGACCCAGTACTTC CASSDTSGRAPGETQYF
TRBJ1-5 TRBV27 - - TGTGCCAGCAGTTTAACGGTTGGTGTCAATCAGCCCCAGCATTTT CASSLTVGVNQPQHF
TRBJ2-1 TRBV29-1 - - TGCAGCGTTGAGCGAGCGAGTAATGAGCAGTTCTTC CSVERASNEQFF
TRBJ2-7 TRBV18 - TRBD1 TGTGCCAGCTCACCAGGGCAAGACAGGGTTGGGTACGAGCAGTACTTC CASSPGQDRVGYEQYF
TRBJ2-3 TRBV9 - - TGTGCCAGCAGCGTAGAAGGGGGATATTTAGATACGCAGTATTTT CASSVEGGYLDTQYF
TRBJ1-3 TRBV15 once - TGTGCCACCAGCAGAGACCGACCAATCTCTGGAAACACCATATATTTT CATSRDRPISGNTIYF
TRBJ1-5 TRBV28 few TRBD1 TGTGCCAGCAAATCAGGGGGCAGTCAGCCCCAGCATTTT CASKSGGSQPQHF
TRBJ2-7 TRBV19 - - TGTGCCAGTAGTACAGGACAGTCGGGGGAGCAGTACTTC CASSTGQSGEQYF
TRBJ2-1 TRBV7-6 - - TGTGCCAGCAGCTCGACCTTTAATGAGCAGTTCTTC CASSSTFNEQFF
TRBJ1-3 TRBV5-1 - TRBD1 TGCGCCAGCAGCTTGACAGGGGGCTCAGGAAACACCATATATTTT CASSLTGGSGNTIYF
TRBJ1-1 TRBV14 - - TGTGCCAGCAGCCAGGATCGGACAGCCATGAGTACTGAAGCTTTCTTT CASSQDRTAMSTEAFF
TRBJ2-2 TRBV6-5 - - TGTGCCAGCAGTTACACAGGGAACACCGGGGAGCTGTTTTTT CASSYTGNTGELFF
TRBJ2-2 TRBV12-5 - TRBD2 TGTGCTAGTGGTTTGAACCCGGGAGGGACTCCCAACACCGGGGAGCTGTTTTTT CASGLNPGGTPNTGELFF
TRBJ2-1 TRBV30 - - TGTGCCTGGACCTTCCCGGGCAGCTACAATGAGCAGTTCTTC CAWTFPGSYNEQFF